These 20 T cell receptor beta chains were sequenced from one sample in a study of identical twins (dated by TCRdb to between 2015 and 2016). Libraries were constructed by 5' RACE. The sequencer listed for this sample is Illumina HiSeq 2000. The raw public reads went through TCRdb reprocessing: fastp at Q25, MiXCR clone calling, in-frame beta chains kept. All rows with the same CDR3 protein become a single entry with the most common DNA and genes. This sample holds about 700,000 distinct CDR3 sequences; 8.6% were observed only once. The top ten clones comprise 0.8% to 1% of the sample. These data were likewise used in another study, on yellow fever vaccine responses in identical twins.

What was sequenced was PBMCs. The receptor set was obtained from a woman aged 18-29 years in good health.

The genes are TRBV5-6 and TRBJ2-5, with TRBD2 identical over 9 bases. CDR3 length: 17 amino acids. The junction had 9 bases not matched to a gene; V was cut back by 1 base and J by 2 bases. Germline-derived CDR1 and CDR2 are SGHDT and YYEEEE. Here the CDR3 reads CASSLKAGGPYQETQYF. CDR3 DNA: TGTGCCAGCAGCTTGAAGGCGGGGGGGCCATATCAAGAGACCCAGTACTTC.

The chain carries TRBV3-1 and TRBJ2-5, with 11 positions matching TRBD2. Trimming cost V 1 base and J 3 bases; bases outside gene matches: 4. The CDR3 is 16 amino acids. CDR1 is LGHDT, CDR2 YNNKEL, per germline (reference sequence). The CDR3 coding sequence is TGTGCCAGCAGCCAAGTTACTAGCGGGGGAGAAGAGACCCAGTACTTC. It translates to CASSQVTSGGEETQYF.

The CDR3: CASSLSSGRGETQYF. CDR3 nucleotide sequence: TGTGCCAGCAGTTTATCTAGCGGGAGGGGTGAGACCCAGTACTTC. The chain uses TRBV12-3 or TRBV12-4 and TRBJ2-5; 12 nucleotides match TRBD2. The CDR3 is made up of 15 amino acids. After removal of 2 bases from V and 5 bases from J, the junction contained 3 bases not matched to a gene.

This clonotype has at least ten counts. The chain couples TRBV27 to TRBJ2-1, with D maybe TRBD1 (6 bases). The CDR3 totals 12 residues. Germline V gene sequence: CDR1 MNHEY, CDR2 SMNVEV (reference sequence). The V gene lost 5 bases and the J gene lost 8 bases, with 10 bases spanning the gap. The CDR3 DNA is TGTGCCAGCAGTGCATCAGGGGATGAGCAGTTCTTC. Amino acids: CASSASGDEQFF.

In this sample, this clonotype turned up a few times. CDR3 nucleotides: TGCGCCAGCAGCCTGGACCTCTCCCCGGGAAAACTGTTTTTT. This gives the protein CASSLDLSPGKLFF. The chain joins TRBV5-1 to TRBJ1-4; D gene ambiguous. Germline loops: CDR1 SGHRS, CDR2 YFSETQ. The CDR3 runs to 14 residues. With 4 bases removed from V and 10 bases from J, the gap between germline ends came to 17 bases. The full variable domain, completed using reference TRBV5-1 and TRBJ1-4, is KAGVTQTPRYLIKTRGQQVTLSCSPISGHRSVSWYQQTPGQGLQFLFEYFSETQRNKGNFPGRFSGRQFSNSRSEMNVSTLELGDSALYLCASSLDLSPGKLFFGSGTQLSVL.

This clonotype showed up many times. The CDR3 spells CAISEFSGTNIQYF. The CDR3 nucleotides are TGTGCCATCAGTGAGTTCTCGGGGACAAACATTCAGTACTTC. J is TRBJ2-4 and V is TRBV10-3; D could derive from TRBD1 or TRBD2 (5 bases each). Germline V CDR1 and CDR2: ENHRY, SYGVKD. The CDR3 is 14 amino acids. Trimming removed 1 base at V and 6 bases at J, with 10 bases between.

This clonotype was counted only a few times. This chain connects TRBV7-6 to TRBJ2-6, with 7 bases fitting TRBD1. Unmatched junction bases numbered 7, after V lost 5 bases and J lost 3 bases. CDR1 is SGHVS, CDR2 FNYEAQ, per germline. The CDR3 sequence is 16 residues long. DNA for the CDR3: TGTGCCAGCAGCGGGTCGACAGGGTATGGGGCCAACGTCCTGACTTTC. This codes for CASSGSTGYGANVLTF.

This clonotype has only a few counts. This chain connects TRBV9 to TRBJ2-5; the D gene is possibly TRBD1 (6 bases). Trimming removed 0 bases at V and 5 bases at J, with 11 bases between. This CDR3 has 14 amino acids. Germline CDR1 SGDLS, CDR2 YYNGEE. This CDR3 reads CASSVEPGEETQYF. CDR3 bases: TGTGCCAGCAGCGTAGAACCAGGGGAGGAGACCCAGTACTTC.

This clonotype was counted ten times or more. The chain recombines TRBV7-9 with TRBJ1-6; TRBD1 matches at 7 bases. There are 15 residues in the CDR3. Germline CDR1 and CDR2: SEHNR and FQNEAQ (reference sequence). J lost 4 bases, V lost 5 bases, and 5 bases had no gene match. This chain's CDR3 is CASSRGTDYNSPLHF. In DNA, the CDR3 is TGTGCCAGCAGCCGGGGGACAGATTATAATTCACCCCTCCACTTT.

This clonotype was counted only a few times. The chain employs TRBV6-1 and TRBJ2-7; TRBD1 or TRBD2 may be the D gene (5 bases each). The CDR3 totals 15 residues. Germline V lookup: CDR1 MNHNS, CDR2 SASEGT. V was pared by 7 bases and J by 2 bases, with 18 bases between. DNA of the CDR3: TGTGCCAGCAAACGGGGCTGGCTTCAAGCCTACGAGCAGTACTTC. It yields the protein CASKRGWLQAYEQYF.

This clonotype was counted between two and nine times. The CDR3 DNA follows: TGCGCCAGCAGCTTGGATGGGAGTCAGGCAGATACGCAGTATTTT. Protein: CASSLDGSQADTQYF. The chain has TRBV5-1 and TRBJ2-3; possibly TRBD2 for D (5 bases). V dropped 0 bases and J dropped 4 bases, with 12 bases sitting between them. The CDR3 is 15 residues long. Germline V gene data show CDR1 as SGHRS and CDR2 as YFSETQ.

On this clonotype itself: The DNA is left out, because the CDR3 cannot be placed on it with certainty; the CDR3 is given as TCRdb lists it. V gene TRBV19 combines with J gene TRBJ2-5; TRBD2 was called by the table and not checked on the DNA. Germline-derived CDR1 and CDR2 are LNHDA and SQIVND (reference sequence). The CDR3 comprises 14 residues, both ends counted. The CDR3 reads CASTSGGPLKTQYF.

This clonotype was counted ten times or more. A junction boundary mismatches the germline segment, possibly from a read error. The V call is TRBV5-1, the J call TRBJ2-1, with 10 nucleotides matching TRBD2. The CDR3 extends over 16 amino acids. Germline CDR1 reads SGHRS; CDR2 reads YFSETQ. This chain's CDR3 is CASSLASGGAYNEQFF. In DNA form, the CDR3 reads TGTGCCAGCAGTTTAGCTAGCGGGGGTGCCTACAATGAGCAGTTCTTC.

This clonotype was found a few times. CDR3 protein: CAGSFREVSGASTDTQYF. CDR3 DNA sequence: TGTGCCGGAAGTTTCAGGGAGGTTAGCGGAGCTAGCACAGATACGCAGTATTTT. The chain combines TRBV2 with TRBJ2-3; possible D gene TRBD2, 6 bases. Between the trimmed V and J ends, which lost 11 bases and 0 bases, there was a span of 27 bases. Germline V gives CDR1 SNHLY, CDR2 FYNNEI. The CDR3 loop spans 18 amino acids.

This clonotype was observed at least ten times. The chain carries TRBV4-2 and TRBJ2-7; 9 bases fit TRBD2. The J segment lost 3 bases and the V segment lost 0 bases, leaving 6 bases of the junction unmatched. The CDR3 is 16 amino acids. CDR1 and CDR2 (germline): LGHNA, YNFKEQ. The DNA of the CDR3 is TGTGCCAGCAGCCAAGATCTGACTAGCGGACACTACGAGCAGTACTTC. Translation: CASSQDLTSGHYEQYF.

Only a few counts were recorded for this clonotype. This CDR3 reads CASSQPPSYEQYF. CDR3 DNA sequence: TGTGCCAGCAGCCAACCCCCGTCCTACGAGCAGTACTTC. The chain carries TRBV3-1 and TRBJ2-7; D gene unclear. Deletions cut 2 bases from V and 1 base from J, with 6 bases between. This CDR3 comprises 13 residues. Germline-derived CDR1 and CDR2 are LGHDT and YNNKEL (reference sequence).

V is TRBV2 and J is TRBJ2-1; TRBD2 aligns across 12 bases. The CDR3 is 18 amino acids. Per germline, CDR1 SNHLY and CDR2 FYNNEI. With 11 bases clipped from V and 0 bases from J, the junction kept 14 bases outside the gene matches. The CDR3 DNA reads TGTGCCCTCTGTGGTCTAGCGGGAGGGCCGGGCTCCTACAATGAGCAGTTCTTC. As protein: CALCGLAGGPGSYNEQFF.

This clonotype was found a few times. The chain combines TRBV3-1 with TRBJ2-1; 8 bases fit TRBD2. CDR1 is LGHDT and CDR2 is YNNKEL in the germline V gene (reference sequence). Trimming cost V 0 bases and J 7 bases; bases outside gene matches: 8. This CDR3 is 16 amino acids long. CDR3: CASSQDPGGRLNEQFF. CDR3 DNA: TGTGCCAGCAGCCAAGATCCGGGCGGGAGGTTAAATGAGCAGTTCTTC.

This clonotype was detected many times. The chain has TRBV9 and TRBJ2-3; D gene unclear. Germline V lookup: CDR1 SGDLS, CDR2 YYNGEE. The CDR3 runs to 12 residues. V was trimmed by 1 base and J by 3 bases, leaving 3 bases between them. CDR3: CASSVKTDTQYF. In DNA form, the CDR3 reads TGTGCCAGCAGCGTAAAAACAGATACGCAGTATTTT.

This clonotype has only a few counts. Here the CDR3 reads CSVTKRTGGEQYF. The CDR3 coding sequence is TGCAGCGTGACGAAAAGGACAGGGGGAGAGCAGTACTTC. The chain is built from TRBV29-1 and TRBJ2-7; 10 nucleotides align to TRBD1. J was trimmed by 7 bases and V by 6 bases; bases with no gene match: 9. CDR3 length: 13 amino acids. Germline V CDR1 and CDR2: SQVTM, ANQGSEA.